The TCR beta chain under discussion was sequenced for a study of T cell repertoires in cytomegalovirus infection. Ten or more counts support this clonotype. A single record per CDR3 protein comes from TCRdb applying MiXCR to the reads. The sample contains roughly 320,000 distinct CDR3 sequences, more than 8% of which appear only once. The CDR3 loop spans 16 amino acids. Germline assignment: CDR1 MNHEY and CDR2 SVGAGI. With V trimmed by 2 bases and J by 5 bases, 11 bases remained unmatched. The chain links TRBV6-5 to TRBJ2-5; 7 bases align to TRBD1. Input material: PBMCs. The clonotype was recovered from a human donor in good health (CMV status not recorded). Some clones in this sample may be carry-over from other donors' samples. Written as DNA, the CDR3 is TGTGCCAGCAGTTACGAGCCCTCGACAGGGTGGGAGACCCAGTACTTC. It translates to CASSYEPSTGWETQYF.